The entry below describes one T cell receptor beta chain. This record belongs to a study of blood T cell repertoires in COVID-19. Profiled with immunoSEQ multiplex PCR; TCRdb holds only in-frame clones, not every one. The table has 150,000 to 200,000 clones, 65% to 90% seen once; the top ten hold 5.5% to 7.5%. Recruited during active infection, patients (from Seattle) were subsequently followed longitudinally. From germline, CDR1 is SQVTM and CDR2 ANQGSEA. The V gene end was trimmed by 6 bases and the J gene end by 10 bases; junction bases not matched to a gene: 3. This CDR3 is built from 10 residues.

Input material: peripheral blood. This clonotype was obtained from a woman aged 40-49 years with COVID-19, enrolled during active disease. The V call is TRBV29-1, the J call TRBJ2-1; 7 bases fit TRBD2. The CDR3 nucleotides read TGCAGCGTGGGAGGGCAGGAGCAGTTCTTC. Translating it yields CSVGGQEQFF.